This T cell receptor (beta chain) was identified during a study of tissue T cells after allogeneic stem cell transplantation. Study-wide findings and caveats: Shared clones across patients were few; motif clustering revealed tissue-specific shared signatures.

Germline loops: CDR1 GKSSPN, CDR2 SITVG. There are 12 residues in the CDR3. V was shortened by 0 bases and J by 4 bases, with 4 bases between the two germline ends. This clone was seen more than once but under ten times. Its specificity is not known. Genes and germline come from the mouse. The CDR3 end falls 1 residue outside the read, so it is completed with the germline J gene. Profiled with immunoSEQ multiplex PCR; TCRdb holds only in-frame clones, not every one. The repertoire has thousands of clones, less than 45% of them found once; the top ten carry about 3.5%. Time point indicated: mouse harvest day 14 after allogeneic transplant. The graft held 10^6 splenic CD5+ T cells and 10^7 T-cell-depleted bone marrow cells.

This TCR came from a female BALB/c mouse given C57BL/6 T cells with graft-versus-host disease after an allogeneic hematopoietic cell transplant. The chain recombines TRBV31 with TRBJ1-3; D is ambiguous. Sequenced material: skin. The sequenced part of the CDR3 DNA is TGTGCCTGGAGTCTGGGGGGAAATACGCTCTAT. Amino acid sequence: CAWSLGGNTLY. The whole CDR3 reads CAWSLGGNTLYF.